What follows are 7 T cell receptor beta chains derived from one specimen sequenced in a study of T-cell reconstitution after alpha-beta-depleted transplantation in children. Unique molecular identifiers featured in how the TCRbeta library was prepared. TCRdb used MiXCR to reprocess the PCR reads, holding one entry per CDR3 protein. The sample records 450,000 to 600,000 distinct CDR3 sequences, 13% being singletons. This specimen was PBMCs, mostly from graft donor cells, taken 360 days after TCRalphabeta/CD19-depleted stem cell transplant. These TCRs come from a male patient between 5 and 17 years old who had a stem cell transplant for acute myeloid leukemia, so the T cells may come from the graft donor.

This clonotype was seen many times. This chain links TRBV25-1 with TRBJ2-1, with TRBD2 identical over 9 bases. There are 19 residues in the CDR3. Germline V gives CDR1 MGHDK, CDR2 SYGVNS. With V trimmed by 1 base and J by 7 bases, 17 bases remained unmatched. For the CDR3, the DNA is TGTGCCAGCAGTGAATGGGCCCGGGGGGGTAGCGGGAGTCGGAATGAGCAGTTCTTC. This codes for CASSEWARGGSGSRNEQFF.

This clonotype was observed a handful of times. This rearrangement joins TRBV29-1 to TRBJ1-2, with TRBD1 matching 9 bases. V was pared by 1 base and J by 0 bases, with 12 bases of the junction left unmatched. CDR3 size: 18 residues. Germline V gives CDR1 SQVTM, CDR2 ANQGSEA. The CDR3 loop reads CSVEAPGQGPLTNYGYTF. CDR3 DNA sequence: TGCAGCGTTGAAGCCCCAGGACAGGGGCCTTTGACTAACTATGGCTACACCTTC.

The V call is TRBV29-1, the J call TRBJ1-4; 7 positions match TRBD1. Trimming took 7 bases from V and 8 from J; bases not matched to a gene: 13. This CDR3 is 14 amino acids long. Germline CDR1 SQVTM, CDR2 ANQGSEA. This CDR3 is CSGQKGGRREKLFF. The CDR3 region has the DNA TGCAGCGGCCAGAAAGGGGGCAGACGCGAAAAACTGTTTTTT.

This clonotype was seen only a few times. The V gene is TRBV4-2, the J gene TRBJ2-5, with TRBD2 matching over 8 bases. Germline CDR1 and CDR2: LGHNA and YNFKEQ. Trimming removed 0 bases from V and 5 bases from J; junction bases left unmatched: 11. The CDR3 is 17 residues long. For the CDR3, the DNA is TGTGCCAGCAGCCAAGATCTCGGGGGGGAGGGCCTTGAGACCCAGTACTTC. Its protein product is CASSQDLGGEGLETQYF.

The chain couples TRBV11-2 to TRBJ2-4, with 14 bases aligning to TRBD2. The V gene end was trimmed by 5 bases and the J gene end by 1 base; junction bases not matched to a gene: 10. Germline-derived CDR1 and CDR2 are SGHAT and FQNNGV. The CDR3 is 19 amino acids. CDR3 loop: CASSRGLAGGSEAKNIQYF. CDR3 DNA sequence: TGTGCCAGCAGCCGAGGACTAGCGGGAGGCTCAGAGGCCAAAAACATTCAGTACTTC.

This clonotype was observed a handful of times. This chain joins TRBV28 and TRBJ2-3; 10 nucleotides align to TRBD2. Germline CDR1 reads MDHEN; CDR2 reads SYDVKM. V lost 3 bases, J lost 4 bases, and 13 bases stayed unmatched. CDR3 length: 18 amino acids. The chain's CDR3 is CASSFSPPSGRWADTQYF. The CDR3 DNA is TGTGCCAGCAGTTTTTCCCCTCCTAGCGGGAGATGGGCAGATACGCAGTATTTT.

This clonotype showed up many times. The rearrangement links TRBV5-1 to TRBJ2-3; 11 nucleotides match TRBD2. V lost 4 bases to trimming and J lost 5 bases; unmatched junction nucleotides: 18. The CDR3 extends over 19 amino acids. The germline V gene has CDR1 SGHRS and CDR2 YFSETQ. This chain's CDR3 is CASSPLPGTSGLLRDTQYF. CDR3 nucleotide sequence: TGCGCCAGCAGCCCGTTACCAGGGACTAGCGGACTCCTAAGAGATACGCAGTATTTT.